What follows are 8 T cell receptor beta chains derived from one specimen sequenced in a study of blood T cell repertoires in COVID-19. Libraries were prepared by immunoSEQ multiplex PCR; TCRdb keeps only in-frame clonotypes and omits some of them. The table includes fewer than 120,000 clones, almost 80% detected once. The sequenced sample consisted of peripheral blood. Receptors originate from a woman aged 80 or over with active or convalescent COVID-19.

The rearrangement joins TRBV20-1 to TRBJ2-1, with TRBD2 as a possible D gene (5 bases). Trimming shortened V by 6 bases and J by 10 bases, and 13 bases separated the two germline ends. Germline lookup yields CDR1 DFQATT and CDR2 SNEGSKA (reference sequence). The CDR3 loop spans 11 amino acids. The CDR3 coding sequence is TGCAGTGCCCCCGGACGGGGAGAGCAGTTCTTC. Protein product: CSAPGRGEQFF.

V is TRBV5-6 and J is TRBJ2-7, with TRBD1 identical over 8 bases. This CDR3 contains 15 residues. From germline, CDR1 is SGHDT and CDR2 YYEEEE. With V trimmed by 6 bases and J by 6 bases, 14 bases remained unmatched. The CDR3: CASTQSGRGRGEQYF. CDR3 DNA: TGTGCCAGCACCCAATCAGGCAGGGGGCGAGGCGAGCAGTACTTC.

The gene calls are TRBV20-1 and TRBJ2-7, with 10 bases fitting TRBD2. With 3 bases clipped from V and 4 bases from J, the junction kept 6 bases outside the gene matches. The CDR3 extends over 14 amino acids. The germline CDR1 and CDR2 sequences are DFQATT and SNEGSKA (reference sequence). The CDR3 DNA reads TGCAGTGCTAGTAGGCTAGCGGGAGTATACGAGCAGTACTTC. Protein product: CSASRLAGVYEQYF.

CDR3: CASSRDRGTYGYTF. The CDR3 DNA is TGTGCCAGCAGCAGGGACAGGGGGACCTATGGCTACACCTTC. The chain combines TRBV5-6 with TRBJ1-2, with 11 nucleotides matching TRBD1. Unmatched junction bases numbered 3, after V lost 4 bases and J lost 4 bases. This CDR3 contains 14 residues. Germline V gene data show CDR1 as SGHDT and CDR2 as YYEEEE.

The rearrangement uses TRBV2 and TRBJ1-2; the D gene is possibly TRBD1 (6 bases). CDR1 is SNHLY and CDR2 is FYNNEI in the germline V gene. CDR3 length: 14 residues. Trimming shortened V by 1 base and J by 3 bases, and 9 bases separated the two germline ends. This CDR3 reads CASSEDRAYYGYTF. In DNA form, the CDR3 reads TGTGCCAGCAGTGAAGACAGGGCCTACTATGGCTACACCTTC. Looking up the rest from reference TRBV2 and TRBJ1-2 gives the full variable domain: EPEVTQTPSHQVTQMGQEVILRCVPISNHLYFYWYRQILGQKVEFLVSFYNNEISEKSEIFDDQFSVERPDGSNFTLKIRSTKLEDSAMYFCASSEDRAYYGYTFGSGTRLTVV.

The V gene is TRBV27, the J gene TRBJ2-1; TRBD1 matches 7 bases. CDR1 is MNHEY, CDR2 SMNVEV, per germline (reference sequence). After removal of 7 bases from V and 3 bases from J, the junction contained 12 bases not matched to a gene. This CDR3 has 16 residues. CDR3 bases: TGTGCCAGCAACCCCACAGGGGCCGAGATCTACAATGAGCAGTTCTTC. It is translated as CASNPTGAEIYNEQFF.

The table lists this clone with a count of one. The chain joins TRBV28 to TRBJ2-2, with D tentatively TRBD1 (6 bases). V was trimmed by 4 bases and J by 0 bases, leaving 12 bases between them. CDR3 size: 16 residues. The V gene's germline CDR1 is MDHEN and CDR2 SYDVKM. The CDR3 protein is CASSSTGLPNTGELFF. In nucleotides, the CDR3 is TGTGCCAGCAGTTCAACAGGGTTACCGAACACCGGGGAGCTGTTTTTT.

This clone has just a few counts. This sequence joins TRBV30 and TRBJ1-3, with 7 bases that match TRBD1. Losses at the gene ends were 2 bases for V and 4 bases for J; bases not matched to a gene: 5. The CDR3 is 14 amino acids. Germline CDR1 is GTSNPN and CDR2 is SVGIG (reference sequence). CDR3 sequence (DNA): TGTGCCTGGAGTCAGACAGGGTCCGGAAACACCATATATTTT. Protein: CAWSQTGSGNTIYF.